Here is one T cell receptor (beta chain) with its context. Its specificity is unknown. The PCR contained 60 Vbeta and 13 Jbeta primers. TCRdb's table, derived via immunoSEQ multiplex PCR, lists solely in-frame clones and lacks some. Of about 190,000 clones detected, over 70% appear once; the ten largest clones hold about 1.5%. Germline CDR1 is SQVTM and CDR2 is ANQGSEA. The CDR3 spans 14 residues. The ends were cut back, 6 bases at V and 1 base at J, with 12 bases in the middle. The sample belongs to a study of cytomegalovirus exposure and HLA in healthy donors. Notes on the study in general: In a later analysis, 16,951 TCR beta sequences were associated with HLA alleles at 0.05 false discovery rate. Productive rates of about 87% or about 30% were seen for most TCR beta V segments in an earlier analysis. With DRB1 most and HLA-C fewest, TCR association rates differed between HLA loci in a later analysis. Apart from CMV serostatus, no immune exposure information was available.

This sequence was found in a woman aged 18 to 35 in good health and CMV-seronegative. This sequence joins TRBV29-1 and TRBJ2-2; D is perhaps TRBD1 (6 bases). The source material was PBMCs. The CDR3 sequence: CSVPGTQNTGELFF. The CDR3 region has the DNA TGCAGCGTCCCCGGGACACAGAACACCGGGGAGCTGTTTTTT.